This T cell receptor beta chain was obtained from a study of blood T cell repertoires in COVID-19. For the study at large: Spain, Italy and the United States supplied samples that represented acute and convalescent COVID-19. In each case, the material was cDNA or gDNA derived from T cells, B-cell-depleted T cells, or PBMCs.

Clones were read by immunoSEQ multiplex PCR, and TCRdb kept only the in-frame ones, dropping some. The top ten clones hold roughly 9% of a sample with about 130,000 clones, about 85% of them seen once. The V end lost 1 base, the J end lost 2 bases, and 3 bases lay between the germline ends. The germline gives CDR1 LGHDT, CDR2 YNNKEL (reference sequence). The CDR3 runs to 12 residues. V usage is TRBV3-1 (or the pseudogene TRBV3-2) and J usage is TRBJ2-7; D call uncertain. The sequenced material came from peripheral blood. This receptor was obtained from a man aged 40-55 years with active or convalescent COVID-19. This CDR3 is CASSQVAYEQYF. CDR3 DNA: TGTGCCAGCAGCCAAGTCGCCTACGAGCAGTACTTC.